The 2 T cell receptor beta chains listed next were all sequenced from one sample in a study of blood T cell repertoires in COVID-19. Clones were sequenced by immunoSEQ multiplex PCR, and TCRdb holds only the in-frame ones, with some missing. The table has approximately 210,000 clones, around 78% seen once. The source material was peripheral blood. The receptors were sampled from a woman in her seventies with active or convalescent COVID-19.

This chain joins TRBV5-1 and TRBJ1-1, with unresolved D. The CDR3 is 13 residues long. CDR1 is SGHRS, CDR2 YFSETQ, per germline. V gave up 5 bases and J gave up 4 bases, with 12 bases separating them. Here the CDR3 DNA reads TGCGCCAGCAGAATAGGAGACGGCACTGAAGCTTTCTTT. This codes for CASRIGDGTEAFF.

The chain links TRBV12-3 or TRBV12-4 to TRBJ2-3, with 7 bases fitting TRBD1. The V and J ends lost 7 bases and 2 bases, in that order; junction bases with no gene match: 3. The CDR3 runs to 13 residues. CDR3 in amino acids: CASTGQVTDTQYF. The CDR3 nucleotides read TGTGCCAGCACCGGACAGGTCACAGATACGCAGTATTTT.